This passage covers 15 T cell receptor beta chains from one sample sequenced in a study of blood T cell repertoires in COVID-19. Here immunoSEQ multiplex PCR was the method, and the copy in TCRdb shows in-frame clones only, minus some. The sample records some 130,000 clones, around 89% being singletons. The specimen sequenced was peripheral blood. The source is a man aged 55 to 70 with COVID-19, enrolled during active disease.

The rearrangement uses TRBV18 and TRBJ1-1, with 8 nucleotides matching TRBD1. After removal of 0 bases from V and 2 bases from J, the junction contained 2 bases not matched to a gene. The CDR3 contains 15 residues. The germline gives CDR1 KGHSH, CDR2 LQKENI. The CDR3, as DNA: TGTGCCAGCTCACCACCATCAGGGGGCAACACTGAAGCTTTCTTT. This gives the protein CASSPPSGGNTEAFF. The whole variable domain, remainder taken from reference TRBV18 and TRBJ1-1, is NAGVMQNPRHLVRRRGQEARLRCSPMKGHSHVYWYRQLPEEGLKFMVYLQKENIIDESGMPKERFSAEFPKEGPSILRIQQVVRGDSAAYFCASSPPSGGNTEAFFGQGTRLTVV.

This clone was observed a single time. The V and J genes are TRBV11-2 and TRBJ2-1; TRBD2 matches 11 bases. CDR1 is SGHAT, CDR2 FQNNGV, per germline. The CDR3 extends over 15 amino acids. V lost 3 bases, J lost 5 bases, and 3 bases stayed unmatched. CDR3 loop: CASSLAGLADNEQFF. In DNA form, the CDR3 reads TGTGCCAGCAGCTTGGCGGGACTAGCGGACAATGAGCAGTTCTTC.

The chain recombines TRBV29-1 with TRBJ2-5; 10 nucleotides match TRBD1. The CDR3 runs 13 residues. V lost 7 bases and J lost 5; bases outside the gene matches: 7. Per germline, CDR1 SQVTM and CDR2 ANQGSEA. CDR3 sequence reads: CSGGGQGQETQYF. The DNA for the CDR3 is TGCAGCGGGGGGGGACAGGGGCAGGAGACCCAGTACTTC. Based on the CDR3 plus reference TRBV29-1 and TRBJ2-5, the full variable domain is SAVISQKPSRDICQRGTSLTIQCQVDSQVTMMFWYRQQPGQSLTLIATANQGSEATYESGFVIDKFPISRPNLTFSTLTVSNMSPEDSSIYLCSGGGQGQETQYFGPGTRLLVL.

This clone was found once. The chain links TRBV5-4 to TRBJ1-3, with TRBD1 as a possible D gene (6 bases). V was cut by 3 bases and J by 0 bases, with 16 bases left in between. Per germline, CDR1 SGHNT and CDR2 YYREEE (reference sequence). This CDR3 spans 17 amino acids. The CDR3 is CASSWTEQAYSGNTIYF. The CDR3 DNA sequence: TGTGCCAGCAGCTGGACAGAGCAAGCTTACTCTGGAAACACCATATATTTT.

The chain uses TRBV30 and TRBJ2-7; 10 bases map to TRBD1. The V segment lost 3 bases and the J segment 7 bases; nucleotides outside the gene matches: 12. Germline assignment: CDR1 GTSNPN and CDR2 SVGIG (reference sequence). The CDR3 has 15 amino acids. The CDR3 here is CAWRGAGTGAREQYF. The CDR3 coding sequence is TGTGCCTGGAGGGGAGCTGGGACAGGGGCTCGAGAGCAGTACTTC.

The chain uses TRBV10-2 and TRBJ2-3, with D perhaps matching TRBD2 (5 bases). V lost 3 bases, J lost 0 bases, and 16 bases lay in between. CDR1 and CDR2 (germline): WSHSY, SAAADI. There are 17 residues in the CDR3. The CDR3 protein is CASSDPSLVSSTDTQYF. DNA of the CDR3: TGCGCCAGCAGTGATCCCTCACTAGTCTCTAGCACAGATACGCAGTATTTT.

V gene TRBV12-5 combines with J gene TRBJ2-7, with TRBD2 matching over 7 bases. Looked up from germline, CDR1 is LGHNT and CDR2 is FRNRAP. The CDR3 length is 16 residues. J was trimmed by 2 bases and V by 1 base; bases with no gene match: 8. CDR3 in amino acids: CASGLAGGLLTYEQYF. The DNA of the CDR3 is TGTGCTAGTGGTTTGGCGGGGGGACTTTTAACCTACGAGCAGTACTTC.

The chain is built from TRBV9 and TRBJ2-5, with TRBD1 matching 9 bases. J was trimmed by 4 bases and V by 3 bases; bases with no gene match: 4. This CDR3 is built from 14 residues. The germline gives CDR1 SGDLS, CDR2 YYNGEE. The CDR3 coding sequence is TGTGCCAGCAGCGCGGACAGGGGTGTAGAGACCCAGTACTTC. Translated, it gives CASSADRGVETQYF.

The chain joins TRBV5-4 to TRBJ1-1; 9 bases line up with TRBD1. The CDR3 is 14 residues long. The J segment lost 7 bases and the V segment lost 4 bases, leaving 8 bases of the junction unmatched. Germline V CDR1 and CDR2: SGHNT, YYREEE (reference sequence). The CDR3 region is CASSRGTGRGEAFF. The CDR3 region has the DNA TGTGCCAGCAGCCGCGGGACAGGGAGGGGTGAAGCTTTCTTT.

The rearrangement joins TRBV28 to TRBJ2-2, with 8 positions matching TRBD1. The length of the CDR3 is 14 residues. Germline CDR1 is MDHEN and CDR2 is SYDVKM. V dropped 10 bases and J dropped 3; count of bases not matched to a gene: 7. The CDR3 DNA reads TGTGCCACTGAACAGGGGGAGGACACCGGGGAGCTGTTTTTT. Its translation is CATEQGEDTGELFF.

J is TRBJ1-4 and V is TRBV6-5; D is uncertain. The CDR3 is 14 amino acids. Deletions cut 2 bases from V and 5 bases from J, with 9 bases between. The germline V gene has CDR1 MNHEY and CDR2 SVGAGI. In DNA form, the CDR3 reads TGTGCCAGCAGTTACGCACGAGGGAATGAAAAACTGTTTTTT. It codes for CASSYARGNEKLFF.

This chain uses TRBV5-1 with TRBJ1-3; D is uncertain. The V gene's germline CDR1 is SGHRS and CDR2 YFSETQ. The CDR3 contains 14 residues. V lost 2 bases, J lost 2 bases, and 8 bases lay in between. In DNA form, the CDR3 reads TGCGCCAGCAGCTTTGGAGGTGCTGGAAACACCATATATTTT. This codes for CASSFGGAGNTIYF.

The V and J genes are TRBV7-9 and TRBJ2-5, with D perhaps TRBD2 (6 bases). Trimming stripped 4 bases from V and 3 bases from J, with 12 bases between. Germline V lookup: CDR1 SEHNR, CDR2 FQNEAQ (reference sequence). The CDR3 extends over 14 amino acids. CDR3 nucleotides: TGTGCCAGCAGCTCAACGGGGGTCAAAGAGACCCAGTACTTC. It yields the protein CASSSTGVKETQYF.

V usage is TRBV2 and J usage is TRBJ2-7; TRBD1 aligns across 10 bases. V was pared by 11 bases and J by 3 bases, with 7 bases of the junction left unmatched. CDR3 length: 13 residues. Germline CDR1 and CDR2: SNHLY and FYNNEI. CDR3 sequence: CAGGQGWDYEQYF. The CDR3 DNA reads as TGTGCCGGGGGACAGGGGTGGGACTACGAGCAGTACTTC. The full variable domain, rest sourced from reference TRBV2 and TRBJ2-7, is EPEVTQTPSHQVTQMGQEVILRCVPISNHLYFYWYRQILGQKVEFLVSFYNNEISEKSEIFDDQFSVERPDGSNFTLKIRSTKLEDSAMYFCAGGQGWDYEQYFGPGTRLTVT.

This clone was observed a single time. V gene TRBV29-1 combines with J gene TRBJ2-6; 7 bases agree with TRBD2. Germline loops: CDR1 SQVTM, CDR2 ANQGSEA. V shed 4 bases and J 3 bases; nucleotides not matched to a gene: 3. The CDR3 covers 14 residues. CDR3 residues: CSVAAGDGANVLTF. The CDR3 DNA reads TGCAGCGTTGCGGCGGGGGATGGGGCCAACGTCCTGACTTTC.